Below are 24 T cell receptor beta chains sequenced from a single sample in a study of regulatory T cells in long-lasting Graves disease. Time point reported: persistent/refractory GD, antithyroid drugs over 5 years with positive TRAb. The TCR library was prepared using RNA isolated from PBMCs. Construction of the TCR beta libraries employed iRepertoire HTBI primers in conjunction with Arm-PCR of CDR3 regions. TCRdb itself ran the multiplex PCR reads through MiXCR, one entry per CDR3 protein. The sample contains about 310,000 distinct CDR3 sequences, 20% to 25% of which appear only once. The specimen comprised peripheral blood mononuclear cells (PBMCs), sampled when the disease was refractory, from a patient treated with antithyroid drugs. The receptors come from a female donor with Graves disease.

The CDR3 sequence: CASRGWQMYEQYF. The CDR3 DNA sequence: TGTGCCAGCCGTGGGTGGCAGATGTACGAGCAGTACTTC. The chain combines TRBV6-1 with TRBJ2-7; D is uncertain. Looked up from germline, CDR1 is MNHNS and CDR2 is SASEGT. The CDR3 is 13 residues long. Deletions cut 8 bases from V and 4 bases from J, with 15 bases between.

This clonotype occurred many times. The DNA for the CDR3 is TGTGGCTCCAGGGGATCCTACAATGAGCAGTTCTTC. This gives the protein CGSRGSYNEQFF. The chain joins TRBV28 to TRBJ2-1; the D gene is possibly TRBD1 (6 bases). Germline V gene data show CDR1 as MDHEN and CDR2 as SYDVKM. The CDR3 totals 12 residues.

The chain recombines TRBV18 with TRBJ1-2, with 8 bases lining up with TRBD1. From germline, CDR1 is KGHSH and CDR2 LQKENI. With 3 bases clipped from V and 4 bases from J, the junction kept 4 bases outside the gene matches. CDR3 length equals 14 residues. As DNA, the CDR3 is TGTGCCAGCTCACCGGACAGGGAATTCTATGGCTACACCTTC. Translated, it gives CASSPDREFYGYTF.

This clonotype was counted many times. This sequence joins TRBV6-5 and TRBJ2-2; possibly TRBD1 for D (6 bases). V gave up 4 bases and J gave up 0 bases, with 15 bases separating them. The germline V gene encodes CDR1 MNHEY and CDR2 SVGAGI. The CDR3 consists of 17 residues. DNA of the CDR3: TGTGCCAGCAGTTCGGGACACCTGATGGCGAACACCGGGGAGCTGTTTTTT. Its translation: CASSSGHLMANTGELFF.

The chain uses TRBV9 and TRBJ1-5, with D hard to call. V gave up 2 bases and J gave up 5 bases, with 8 bases separating them. The CDR3 runs 13 residues. The V gene's germline CDR1 is SGDLS and CDR2 YYNGEE. CDR3 in DNA: TGTGCCAGCAGCGTCGACACGGATCAGCCCCAGCATTTT. Translation: CASSVDTDQPQHF.

In this sample, this clonotype turned up many times. The chain couples TRBV27 to TRBJ2-2; D ambiguous. Trimming shortened V by 8 bases and J by 7 bases, and 17 bases separated the two germline ends. The V gene's germline CDR1 is MNHEY and CDR2 SMNVEV (reference sequence). The CDR3 covers 14 residues. This CDR3 is CASRTRWVDGELFF. The CDR3 DNA reads as TGTGCCAGCCGAACTCGATGGGTGGACGGGGAGCTGTTTTTT.

This clonotype has ten or more counts. The rearrangement uses TRBV7-9 and TRBJ1-4, with D perhaps TRBD1 (5 bases). V was shortened by 5 bases and J by 0 bases, with 13 bases between the two germline ends. Germline-derived CDR1 and CDR2 are SEHNR and FQNEAQ (reference sequence). This CDR3 region has 16 residues. DNA of the CDR3: TGTGCCAGCAGCCCAGGGACGCGGGCAACTAATGAAAAACTGTTTTTT. This encodes CASSPGTRATNEKLFF.

This clonotype occurred a few times. The chain recombines TRBV4-3 with TRBJ1-1; D is undetermined. Germline-derived CDR1 and CDR2 are LGHNA and YSLEER. The CDR3 length is 15 residues. V was clipped by 0 bases and J by 0 bases, with 8 bases between them. CDR3 DNA: TGCGCCAGCAGCCAAGAACGAGATTTGAACACTGAAGCTTTCTTT. Translation: CASSQERDLNTEAFF.

The chain combines TRBV5-5 with TRBJ2-7; D perhaps matches TRBD1 (5 bases). Trimming took 2 bases from V and 2 from J, leaving 17 bases between them. This CDR3 region has 16 residues. In germline, CDR1 is SGHKS, CDR2 YYEKEE (reference sequence). The DNA of the CDR3 is TGTGCCAGCAGCTTTTTCCCAGGGCCAGGAGCCTACGAGCAGTACTTC. Its translation is CASSFFPGPGAYEQYF.

The J gene is TRBJ2-7, the V gene TRBV12-3 or TRBV12-4, with unresolved D. The CDR3 consists of 12 residues. The ends were cut back, 5 bases at V and 6 bases at J, with 11 bases in the middle. CDR3 in amino acids: CASSIQVPEQYF. CDR3 bases: TGTGCCAGCAGTATACAAGTACCCGAGCAGTACTTC.

This clonotype was seen repeatedly, ten times or more. The chain has TRBV6-1 and TRBJ2-5; 7 bases are shared with TRBD2. The CDR3 length is 15 residues. Germline CDR1 MNHNS, CDR2 SASEGT. Unmatched junction bases numbered 15, after V lost 7 bases and J lost 7 bases. CDR3 protein: CASTNWEGFDGTQYF. The CDR3 nucleotides are TGTGCCAGCACCAATTGGGAGGGGTTTGACGGGACCCAGTACTTC.

J is TRBJ2-1 and V is TRBV12-3 or TRBV12-4; unclear D gene. Deletions cut 6 bases from V and 5 bases from J, with 17 bases between. The CDR3 totals 15 residues. In DNA form, the CDR3 reads TGTGCCAGCAGGACCCTAGTTGCCCGGGACAATGAGCAGTTCTTC. Protein: CASRTLVARDNEQFF.

This clonotype was seen more than once but under ten times. V gene TRBV18 combines with J gene TRBJ1-5; the D gene is possibly TRBD1 (6 bases). This CDR3 has 14 amino acids. V lost 6 bases to trimming and J lost 7 bases, with 16 bases between them. Germline CDR1 reads KGHSH; CDR2 reads LQKENI. CDR3 coding DNA: TGTGCCAGCTCCTTCGACAGGACAATACAGCCCCAGCATTTT. Its protein is CASSFDRTIQPQHF.

The CDR3 DNA reads as TGCAGTGCTTGGGGGCAAGCGAACACCGGGGAGCTGTTTTTT. Residues: CSAWGQANTGELFF. This chain connects TRBV20-1 to TRBJ2-2, with a weak D call TRBD1 (6 bases). Between the trimmed V and J ends, which lost 5 bases and 0 bases, there was a span of 10 bases. Germline CDR1 and CDR2: DFQATT and SNEGSKA (reference sequence). This CDR3 has 14 amino acids.

This clonotype was found a few times. The chain carries TRBV5-1 and TRBJ2-7, with D perhaps matching TRBD1 or TRBD2 (5 bases each). Germline V CDR1 and CDR2: SGHRS, YFSETQ. V was trimmed by 0 bases and J by 1 base, leaving 11 bases between them. CDR3 size: 15 residues. Here the CDR3 reads CASSLDLEGSYEQYF. CDR3 DNA: TGCGCCAGCAGCTTGGATCTAGAGGGGTCCTACGAGCAGTACTTC.

This clonotype was counted only a few times. The V gene is TRBV9, the J gene TRBJ2-7; maybe TRBD1 (5 bases). The CDR3 runs to 14 residues. Looked up from germline, CDR1 is SGDLS and CDR2 is YYNGEE. V shed 0 bases and J shed 2 bases, with 9 bases lying between them. CDR3 DNA sequence: TGTGCCAGCAGCGTAGAGGGGAAGACCTACGAGCAGTACTTC. Amino acids: CASSVEGKTYEQYF.

In its sample, this clonotype was seen many times. The chain uses TRBV29-1 and TRBJ1-2, with D hard to call. There are 12 residues in the CDR3. Germline values: CDR1 SQVTM, CDR2 ANQGSEA. The CDR3 DNA sequence: TGCAACGTGTGGCAGAGGCGCTATGGCTACACCTTC. Encoded protein: CNVWQRRYGYTF.

This chain links TRBV10-3 with TRBJ1-3; maybe TRBD1 (5 bases). The V and J ends lost 2 bases and 2 bases respectively, with 10 bases between them. Germline V gene lookup returns CDR1 ENHRY and CDR2 SYGVKD. The CDR3 loop spans 15 amino acids. The CDR3 region has the DNA TGTGCCATCAGTGAGATCAGGGCGGCTGGAAACACCATATATTTT. It specifies CAISEIRAAGNTIYF.

The chain uses TRBV5-6 and TRBJ2-7; 8 bases line up with TRBD2. The CDR3 is 16 residues long. Trimming took 1 base from V and 0 from J; bases not matched to a gene: 6. Germline CDR1 reads SGHDT; CDR2 reads YYEEEE. CDR3 bases: TGTGCCAGCAGCTTGCTGAGCGGGAGCCTCTCCTACGAGCAGTACTTC. Its protein product is CASSLLSGSLSYEQYF. Using reference TRBV5-6 and TRBJ2-7 for the parts outside the CDR3, the full variable domain is DAGVTQSPTHLIKTRGQQVTLRCSPKSGHDTVSWYQQALGQGPQFIFQYYEEEERQRGNFPDRFSGHQFPNYSSELNVNALLLGDSALYLCASSLLSGSLSYEQYFGPGTRLTVT.

The chain links TRBV18 to TRBJ1-4; perhaps TRBD1 as D (6 bases). The ends were cut back, 0 bases at V and 0 bases at J, with 32 bases in the middle. Per the germline V gene, CDR1 is KGHSH and CDR2 is LQKENI. CDR3 length equals 24 residues. CDR3: CASSPPGRGAPLISSVATNEKLFF. CDR3 in DNA: TGTGCCAGCTCACCACCGGGTCGGGGGGCGCCCCTGATCTCTTCGGTTGCAACTAATGAAAAACTGTTTTTT. Based on the CDR3 plus reference TRBV18 and TRBJ1-4, the full variable domain is NAGVMQNPRHLVRRRGQEARLRCSPMKGHSHVYWYRQLPEEGLKFMVYLQKENIIDESGMPKERFSAEFPKEGPSILRIQQVVRGDSAAYFCASSPPGRGAPLISSVATNEKLFFGSGTQLSVL.

As for this clonotype: One base away lies a much larger clone, so this may be a sequencing read error. No conserved phenylalanine or tryptophan ends this CDR3, so it is likely a read error. The gene calls are TRBV27 and TRBJ1-5; no clear D. Germline V gene sequence: CDR1 MNHEY, CDR2 SMNVEV (reference sequence). CDR3 size: 15 residues. The V end was cut by 2 bases, the J end by 0 bases, with 8 bases between. The CDR3 sequence is CASSLNLYSNQPQHS. CDR3 DNA: TGTGCCAGCAGTTTAAATCTGTATAGCAATCAGCCCCAGCATTCT.

This clonotype was observed many times. V is TRBV3-1 and J is TRBJ2-5; D remains unclear. The CDR3 is 13 residues long. Germline CDR1 is LGHDT and CDR2 is YNNKEL (reference sequence). V gave up 3 bases and J gave up 5 bases, with 10 bases separating them. The CDR3 DNA reads TGTGCCAGCAGCCAGGCGCTAGGTGAGACCCAGTACTTC. It yields the protein CASSQALGETQYF.

This clonotype has at least ten counts. This chain connects TRBV6-5 to TRBJ1-1; D is unclear. Germline CDR1 MNHEY, CDR2 SVGAGI. Trimming pared 2 bases from V and 0 bases from J, leaving 7 bases between. The CDR3 is 14 residues long. The CDR3 loop reads CASSYGLMNTEAFF. Here the CDR3 DNA reads TGTGCCAGCAGTTACGGGCTGATGAACACTGAAGCTTTCTTT.

This clonotype was detected ten times or more. The chain couples TRBV7-2 to TRBJ2-7; 10 positions match TRBD1. V was pared by 0 bases and J by 5 bases, with 10 bases of the junction left unmatched. Germline loops: CDR1 SGHTA, CDR2 FQGNSA. The CDR3 is 17 residues long. CDR3 nucleotide sequence: TGTGCCAGCAGCTTAGCGTTGGTGGGACAGGGGTCCGACGAGCAGTACTTC. It yields the protein CASSLALVGQGSDEQYF.